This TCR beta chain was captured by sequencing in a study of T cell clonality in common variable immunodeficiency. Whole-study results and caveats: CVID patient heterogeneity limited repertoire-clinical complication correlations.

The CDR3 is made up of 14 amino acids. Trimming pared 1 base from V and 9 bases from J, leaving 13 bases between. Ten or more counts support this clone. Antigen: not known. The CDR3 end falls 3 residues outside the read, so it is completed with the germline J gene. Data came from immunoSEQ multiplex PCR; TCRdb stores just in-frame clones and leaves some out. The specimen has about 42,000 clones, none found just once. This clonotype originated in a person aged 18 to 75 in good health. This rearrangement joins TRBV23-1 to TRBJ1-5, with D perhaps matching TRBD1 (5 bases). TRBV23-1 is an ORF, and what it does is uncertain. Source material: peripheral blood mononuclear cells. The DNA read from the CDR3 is TGCGCCAGCAGTCAATGGGGGGGTCCACTGCCC. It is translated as CASSQWGGPLP. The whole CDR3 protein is CASSQWGGPLPQHF.